This T cell receptor beta chain is drawn from a study of CD8 T cells in Susac syndrome. With random hexamers, about 0.45 to 1 ug RNA was reverse transcribed. With immunoSEQ multiplex PCR, TCR beta CDR3 was amplified across 54 Vbeta and 13 Jbeta. TCRdb re-derived calls from the immunoSEQ multiplex PCR reads in MiXCR, one entry per CDR3 protein. The sample lists approximately 230,000 distinct CDR3 sequences; roughly 93% were seen once. Germline-derived CDR1 and CDR2 are SGHDT and YYEEEE. CDR3 length: 15 amino acids. Between the trimmed V and J ends, which lost 3 bases and 3 bases, there was a span of 14 bases.

The gene calls are TRBV5-6 and TRBJ2-3; the D gene is possibly TRBD1 (6 bases). Specimen: CD4+ T cells from PBMCs. This TCR was recovered from a human donor with multiple sclerosis. Written as DNA, the CDR3 is TGTGCCAGCAGCTGGCCCAGGGGAAGGACAGATACGCAGTATTTT. Translation: CASSWPRGRTDTQYF. The whole variable domain, filled in from reference TRBV5-6 and TRBJ2-3, reads DAGVTQSPTHLIKTRGQQVTLRCSPKSGHDTVSWYQQALGQGPQFIFQYYEEEERQRGNFPDRFSGHQFPNYSSELNVNALLLGDSALYLCASSWPRGRTDTQYFGPGTRLTVL.